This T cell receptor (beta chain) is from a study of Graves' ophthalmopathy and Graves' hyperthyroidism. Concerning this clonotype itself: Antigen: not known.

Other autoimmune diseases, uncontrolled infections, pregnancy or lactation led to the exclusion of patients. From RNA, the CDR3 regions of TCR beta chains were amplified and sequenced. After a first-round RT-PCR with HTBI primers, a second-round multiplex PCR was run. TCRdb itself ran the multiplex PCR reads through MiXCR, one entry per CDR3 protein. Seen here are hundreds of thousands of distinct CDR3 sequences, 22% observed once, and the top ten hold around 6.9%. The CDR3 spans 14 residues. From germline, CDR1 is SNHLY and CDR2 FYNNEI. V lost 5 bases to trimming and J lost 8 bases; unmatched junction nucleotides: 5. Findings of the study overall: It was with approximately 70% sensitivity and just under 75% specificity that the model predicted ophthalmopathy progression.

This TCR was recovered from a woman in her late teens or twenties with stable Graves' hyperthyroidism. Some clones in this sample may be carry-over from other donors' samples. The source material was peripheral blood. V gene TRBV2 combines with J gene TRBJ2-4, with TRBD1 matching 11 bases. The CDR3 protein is CASSRPGQGDIQYF. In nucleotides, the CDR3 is TGTGCCAGCAGTCGTCCGGGACAGGGGGACATTCAGTACTTC.